This T cell receptor beta chain was obtained from a study of blood T cell repertoires in COVID-19. Individuals aged roughly 18 to 95 years were recruited from 24 US areas. Assay: immunoSEQ multiplex PCR; the TCRdb copy retains only in-frame clones and omits some. The sample includes approximately 210,000 clones, 80% seen only once; the top ten take 3.5% to 4.5%. Per germline, CDR1 SGHAT and CDR2 FQNNGV. The trim removed 5 bases at V and 7 bases at J, leaving 14 bases unmatched. The CDR3 covers 17 residues. The origin of this receptor is a man aged 25-45 years with acute COVID-19. The material sequenced was PBMCs or T cells enriched from blood (not recorded which). This chain connects TRBV11-2 to TRBJ2-1, with 10 bases fitting TRBD1. The CDR3 reads CASSTSRLGTGDNEQFF. CDR3 in DNA: TGTGCCAGCAGCACCAGCCGTCTCGGGACAGGGGATAATGAGCAGTTCTTC.